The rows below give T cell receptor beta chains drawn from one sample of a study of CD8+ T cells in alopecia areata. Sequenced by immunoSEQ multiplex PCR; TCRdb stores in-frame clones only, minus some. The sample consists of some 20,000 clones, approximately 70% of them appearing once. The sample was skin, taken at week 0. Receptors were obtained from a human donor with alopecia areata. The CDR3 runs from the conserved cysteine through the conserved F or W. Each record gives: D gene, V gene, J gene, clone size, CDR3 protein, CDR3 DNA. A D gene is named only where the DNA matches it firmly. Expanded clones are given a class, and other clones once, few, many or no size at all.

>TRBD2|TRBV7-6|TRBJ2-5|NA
CASSLLGSGDQETQYF
TGTGCCAGCAGCTTATTAGGTAGCGGGGATCAAGAGACCCAGTACTTC
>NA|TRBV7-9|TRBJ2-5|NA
CASSLGGIQETQYF
TGTGCCAGCAGCTTAGGAGGAATACAAGAGACCCAGTACTTC
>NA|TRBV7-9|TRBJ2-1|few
CASSPRDHSYNEQFF
TGTGCCAGCAGCCCCCGGGACCACTCGTACAATGAGCAGTTCTTC
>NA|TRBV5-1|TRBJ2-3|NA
CASSLGLDTDTQYF
TGCGCCAGCAGCTTGGGACTAGACACAGATACGCAGTATTTT
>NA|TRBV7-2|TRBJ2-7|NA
CASSLITGEQYF
TGTGCCAGCAGCTTAATTACCGGCGAGCAGTACTTC
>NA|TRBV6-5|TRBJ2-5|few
CASSNAAGTQYF
TGTGCCAGCAGCAACGCGGCGGGGACCCAGTACTTC
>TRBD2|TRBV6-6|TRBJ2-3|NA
CASSYVVRGAADTQYF
TGTGCCAGCAGTTATGTGGTGCGGGGGGCAGCAGATACGCAGTATTTT
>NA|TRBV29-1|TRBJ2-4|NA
CSVGTTGTKNIQYF
TGCAGCGTCGGGACCACCGGGACCAAAAACATTCAGTACTTC
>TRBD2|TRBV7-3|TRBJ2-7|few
CASSFTIAGEQYEQYF
TGTGCCAGCAGCTTTACCATAGCGGGGGAGCAATACGAGCAGTACTTC
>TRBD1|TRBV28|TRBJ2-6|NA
CASSLNRGRSGANVLTF
TGTGCCAGCAGTTTAAACAGGGGGCGAAGTGGGGCCAACGTCCTGACTTTC
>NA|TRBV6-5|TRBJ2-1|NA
CASSYSGGMASEQFF
TGTGCCAGCAGTTACTCAGGAGGGATGGCTAGTGAGCAGTTCTTC
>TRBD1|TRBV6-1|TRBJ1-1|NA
CASTRQGGAFF
TGTGCCAGCACTCGACAGGGAGGGGCTTTCTTT
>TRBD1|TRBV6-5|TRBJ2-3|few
CASSVRQGARTQYF
TGTGCCAGCAGTGTACGACAGGGGGCCCGTACGCAGTATTTT
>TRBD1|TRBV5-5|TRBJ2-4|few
CASSLPRDRGGGIQYF
TGTGCCAGCAGCTTACCAAGGGACAGGGGCGGAGGGATTCAGTACTTC
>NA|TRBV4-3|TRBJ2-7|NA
CASSQAESSYEQYF
TGCGCCAGCAGCCAAGCAGAAAGCTCCTACGAGCAGTACTTC
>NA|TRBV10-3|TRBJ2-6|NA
CAISASAGANVLTF
TGTGCCATCAGTGCGTCAGCTGGGGCCAACGTCCTGACTTTC
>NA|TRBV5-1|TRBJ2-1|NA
CASSTLNRGNEQFF
TGCGCCAGCAGCACCCTAAATCGGGGTAATGAGCAGTTCTTC
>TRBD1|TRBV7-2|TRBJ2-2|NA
CASSRTGTNTGELFF
TGTGCCAGCAGCCGGACAGGAACGAACACCGGGGAGCTGTTTTTT
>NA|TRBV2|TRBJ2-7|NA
CASSPLESYEQYF
TGTGCCAGCAGTCCACTAGAATCCTACGAGCAGTACTTC
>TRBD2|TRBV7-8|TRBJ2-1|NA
CASSKLAGGLLSGYNEQFF
TGTGCCAGCAGCAAACTAGCGGGGGGGCTTTTATCGGGATACAATGAGCAGTTCTTC
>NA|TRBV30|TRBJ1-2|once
CAWNRDIISGYTF
TGTGCCTGGAACCGGGACATTATATCTGGCTACACCTTC
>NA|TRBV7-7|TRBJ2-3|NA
CASSLFEGDTQYF
TGTGCTAGCAGCCTGTTCGAAGGGGATACGCAGTATTTT
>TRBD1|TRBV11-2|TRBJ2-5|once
CASSLEAGGVETQYF
TGTGCCAGCAGCTTAGAAGCAGGGGGCGTTGAGACCCAGTACTTC
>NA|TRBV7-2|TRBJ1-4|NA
CASSPGPEKLFF
TGTGCCAGCAGCCCAGGTCCAGAAAAACTGTTTTTT
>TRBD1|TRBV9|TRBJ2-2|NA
CASSVVPSDRVRGELFF
TGTGCCAGCAGCGTCGTCCCCTCGGACAGGGTACGCGGGGAGCTGTTTTTT
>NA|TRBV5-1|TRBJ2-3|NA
CASSSVGGDTQYF
TGCGCCAGCAGCAGTGTAGGCGGAGATACGCAGTATTTT
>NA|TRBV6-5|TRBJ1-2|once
CASSSSALYGYTF
TGTGCCAGCAGTTCCTCGGCCCTATATGGCTACACCTTC
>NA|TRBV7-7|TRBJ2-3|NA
CASSLNSYSGDTQYF
TGTGCTAGCAGCTTAAATTCTTATTCGGGAGATACGCAGTATTTT
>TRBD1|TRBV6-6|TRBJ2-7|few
CASSSGGVRGSYEQYF
TGTGCCAGCAGTTCAGGGGGCGTCCGTGGGTCCTACGAGCAGTACTTC
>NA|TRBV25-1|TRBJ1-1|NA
CASSEYVQAEAFF
TGTGCCAGCAGTGAATATGTGCAGGCTGAAGCTTTCTTT
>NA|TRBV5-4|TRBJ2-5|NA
CASSQRTTVNMKTQYF
TGTGCCAGCAGCCAAAGGACGACAGTAAATATGAAGACCCAGTACTTC
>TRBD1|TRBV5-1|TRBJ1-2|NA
CASSPGQGVNYGYTF
TGCGCCAGCAGCCCCGGACAGGGGGTGAACTATGGCTACACCTTC
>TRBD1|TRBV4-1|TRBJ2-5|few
CASSQGVYVGQGGETQYF
TGCGCCAGCAGCCAAGGGGTTTATGTGGGACAGGGGGGAGAGACCCAGTACTTC
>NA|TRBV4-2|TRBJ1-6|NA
CASSQGPSAPLHF
TGTGCCAGCAGCCAAGGACCCAGCGCACCCCTCCACTTT
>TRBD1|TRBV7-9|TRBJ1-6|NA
CASSRTGAYSPLHF
TGTGCCAGCAGCCGGACAGGCGCTTATTCACCCCTCCACTTT
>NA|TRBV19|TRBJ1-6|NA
CASSRRTNSPLHF
TGTGCCAGTAGTAGACGGACTAATTCACCCCTCCACTTT
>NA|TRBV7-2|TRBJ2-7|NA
CASSPTRPLRGYEQYF
TGTGCCAGCAGCCCTACTAGGCCCCTACGGGGTTACGAGCAGTACTTC
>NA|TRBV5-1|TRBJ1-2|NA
CASSPSGDYGYTF
TGCGCCAGCAGCCCATCGGGGGACTATGGCTACACCTTC
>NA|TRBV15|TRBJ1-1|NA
CATSRSLLRSVNTEAFF
TGTGCCACCAGCAGATCCCTCCTCCGGTCGGTGAACACTGAAGCTTTCTTT
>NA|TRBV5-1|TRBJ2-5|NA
CASSFLETQYF
TGCGCCAGCAGCTTTCTAGAGACCCAGTACTTC
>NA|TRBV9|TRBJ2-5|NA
CASSEWGDRQETQYF
TGTGCCAGCAGCGAGTGGGGGGACCGTCAAGAGACCCAGTACTTC
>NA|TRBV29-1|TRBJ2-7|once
CSVAPGSYEQYF
TGCAGCGTCGCGCCAGGATCCTACGAGCAGTACTTC
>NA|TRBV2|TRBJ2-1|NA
CASSTFGDNEQFF
TGTGCCAGCAGTACCTTCGGAGACAATGAGCAGTTCTTC
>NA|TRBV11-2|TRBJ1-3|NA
CASSLAQGITGNTIYF
TGTGCCAGCAGCTTAGCTCAGGGCATCACTGGAAACACCATATATTTT
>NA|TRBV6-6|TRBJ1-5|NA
CASSYMRDLSNQPQHF
TGTGCCAGCAGTTACATGAGGGACCTTAGCAATCAGCCCCAGCATTTT
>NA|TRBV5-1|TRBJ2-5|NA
CASSRRGPGETQYF
TGCGCCAGCAGCCGGCGGGGCCCGGGAGAGACCCAGTACTTC
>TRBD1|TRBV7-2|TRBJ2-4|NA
CASSNDRVSDIQYF
TGTGCCAGCAGCAATGACAGGGTGAGCGACATTCAGTACTTC
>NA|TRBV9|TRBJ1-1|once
CASSVRSLNTEAFF
TGTGCCAGCAGCGTCAGGAGTTTGAACACTGAAGCTTTCTTT
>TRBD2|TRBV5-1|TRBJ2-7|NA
CASSLELADPYEQYF
TGCGCCAGCAGCTTGGAACTAGCGGACCCCTACGAGCAGTACTTC
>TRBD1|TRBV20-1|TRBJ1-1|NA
CSARTGDAFF
TGCAGTGCTAGGACAGGGGATGCTTTCTTT